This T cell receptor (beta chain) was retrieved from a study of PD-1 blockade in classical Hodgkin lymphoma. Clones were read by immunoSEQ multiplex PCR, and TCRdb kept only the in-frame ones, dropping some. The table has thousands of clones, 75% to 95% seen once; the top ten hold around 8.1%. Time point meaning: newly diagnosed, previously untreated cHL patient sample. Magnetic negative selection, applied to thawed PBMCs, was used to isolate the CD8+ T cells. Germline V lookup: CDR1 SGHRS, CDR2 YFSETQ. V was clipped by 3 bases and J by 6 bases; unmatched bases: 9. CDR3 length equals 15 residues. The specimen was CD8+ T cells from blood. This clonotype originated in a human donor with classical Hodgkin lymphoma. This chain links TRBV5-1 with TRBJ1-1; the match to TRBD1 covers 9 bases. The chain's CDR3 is CASSSTGGAAAEAFF. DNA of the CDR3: TGCGCCAGCAGCTCTACAGGGGGCGCGGCCGCTGAAGCTTTCTTT. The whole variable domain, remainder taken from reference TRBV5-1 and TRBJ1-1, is KAGVTQTPRYLIKTRGQQVTLSCSPISGHRSVSWYQQTPGQGLQFLFEYFSETQRNKGNFPGRFSGRQFSNSRSEMNVSTLELGDSALYLCASSSTGGAAAEAFFGQGTRLTVV.